This TCR beta chain was identified during a study of blood T cells in healthy people across ages. About the research overall: Capturing about one barcoded beta molecule per two T cells was achieved by template switching.

The CDR3 has 16 amino acids. CDR1 SGHNT and CDR2 YENEEA come from the germline V gene. Trimming shortened V by 5 bases and J by 0 bases, and 11 bases separated the two germline ends. A J-beta primer mix and a sample-barcoded 5' primer were used in a second PCR of roughly 7 to 12 cycles. Every cDNA molecule carried a tag from a template-switch adaptor bearing 12 random nucleotides. At least 2.5 million CDR3-containing paired-end reads were obtained per sample. TCRdb itself ran the 5' RACE reads through MiXCR, one entry per CDR3 protein. The table has 1,800,000 or so distinct CDR3 sequences, approximately 39% seen once. This clonotype appeared many times. Antigen unknown. Overall study findings and caveats: Expanded clonotype changes were possibly confounded by unknown donor CMV status.

Sequenced material: blood. The gene calls are TRBV11-3 and TRBJ2-6; possible D gene TRBD1, 6 bases. This TCR came from a human donor in good health. The CDR3 spells CASSLHRASGANVLTF. The CDR3 nucleotides are TGTGCCAGCAGCCTCCACAGGGCCTCTGGGGCCAACGTCCTGACTTTC.